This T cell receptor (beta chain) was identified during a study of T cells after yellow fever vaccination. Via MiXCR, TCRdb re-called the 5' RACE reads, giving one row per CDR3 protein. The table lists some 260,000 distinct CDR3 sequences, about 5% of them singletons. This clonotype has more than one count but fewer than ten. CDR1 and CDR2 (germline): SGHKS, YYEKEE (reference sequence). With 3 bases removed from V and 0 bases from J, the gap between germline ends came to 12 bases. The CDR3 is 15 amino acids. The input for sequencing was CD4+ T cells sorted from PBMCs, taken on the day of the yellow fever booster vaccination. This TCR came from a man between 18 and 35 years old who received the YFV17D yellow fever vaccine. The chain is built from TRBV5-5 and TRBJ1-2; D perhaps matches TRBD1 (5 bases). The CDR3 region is CASSWDGLANYGYTF. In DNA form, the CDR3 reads TGTGCCAGCAGCTGGGACGGCCTAGCTAACTATGGCTACACCTTC.